This T cell receptor beta chain was retrieved from a study of blood T cell repertoires in COVID-19. This clone was seen a single time. Germline CDR1 reads LGHNA; CDR2 reads YSLEER. V lost 1 base, J lost 5 bases, and 16 bases lay in between. The CDR3 is made up of 16 amino acids. The repertoire was sequenced with immunoSEQ multiplex PCR; TCRdb's copy has only in-frame clones and lacks some. Of 100,000 to 120,000 clones listed, 80% to 85% are singletons. V is TRBV4-3 and J is TRBJ2-3; the D gene is possibly TRBD1 (6 bases). This clonotype was obtained from an elderly woman with acute or convalescent COVID-19. Material for sequencing was peripheral blood. In DNA form, the CDR3 reads TGCGCCAGCAGCCAAGGACAGGTCGTATCTCGAGATACGCAGTATTTT. It yields the protein CASSQGQVVSRDTQYF.